This T cell receptor beta chain was identified during a study of T cell clonality in common variable immunodeficiency. This CDR3 contains 14 residues. The V gene's germline CDR1 is SGHKS and CDR2 YYEKEE (reference sequence). V dropped 4 bases and J dropped 2 bases, with 12 bases sitting between them. This clone was seen ten or more times. Its specificity is unknown. The CDR3 extends 3 residues past the end of the read, so its final part is completed from the germline J gene. Overall study findings and caveats: Common variable immunodeficiency TCR beta sequences reportedly had fewer deletions and N-nucleotide insertions.

Data came from immunoSEQ multiplex PCR; TCRdb stores just in-frame clones and leaves some out. The sample yields more than 55,000 clones, without any singletons. This receptor was taken from a person aged 18 to 75 in good health. Sequenced input: peripheral blood mononuclear cells. The rearrangement links TRBV5-5 to TRBJ1-1, with a possible D match to TRBD1 (6 bases). CDR3 protein: CASSLEGVNTEAFF. Incomplete CDR3 DNA: TGTGCCAGCAGCCTGGAGGGGGTTAACACTGAA.